The T cell receptor (beta chain) under discussion was sequenced for a study of cytomegalovirus exposure and HLA in healthy donors. The study ran its PCR with 60 Vbeta and 13 Jbeta primers. Profiled with immunoSEQ multiplex PCR; TCRdb holds only in-frame clones, not every one. This table holds around 190,000 clones, less than 80% found once. Study findings and constraints: TCR beta chain V- and J-gene trimming was linked, in a later analysis, to a missense variant in DCLRE1C. Later analysis identified 15,000 to 20,000 TCR beta sequences associated with HLA alleles, using a false discovery rate threshold of 0.05. Presence/absence comparisons presumed near-even sequencing depth among donors.

The CDR3 consists of 16 residues. Comments on this clone: Antigen: not known.

At sampling all donors were nominally healthy, likely with unrecorded immune exposures. The chain recombines TRBV21-1 with TRBJ1-2; the D call in the table, TRBD1, was not verified against the DNA. TRBV21-1 is a pseudogene segment. The origin of this receptor is a woman aged 25 to 39 in good health and CMV-seropositive. Sequencing used PBMCs. The CDR3 reads CASSTKLGQGAYGYTF. DNA for the CDR3: TGTGCCAGCAGCACAAAACTAGGACAGGGGGCGTATGGCTACACCTTC.